This T cell receptor beta chain was obtained from a study of T cell responses to AZD1222 COVID-19 vaccine. Clones were sequenced by immunoSEQ multiplex PCR, and TCRdb holds only the in-frame ones, with some missing. In the table there are 100,000 or so clones, around nine tenths of which are singletons. The germline V gene encodes CDR1 LGHDT and CDR2 YNNKEL (reference sequence). This CDR3 region has 15 residues. The J segment lost 2 bases and the V segment lost 4 bases, leaving 6 bases of the junction unmatched. Sequences were derived from peripheral blood, sampled on day 0 of AZD1222 vaccination. The origin of this receptor is an adult in good health. The rearrangement uses TRBV3-1 (or the pseudogene TRBV3-2) and TRBJ2-7; 9 nucleotides align to TRBD1. DNA for the CDR3: TGTGCCAGCAGCCCTTTTGGGACAGGGCCCTACGAGCAGTACTTC. It codes for CASSPFGTGPYEQYF.